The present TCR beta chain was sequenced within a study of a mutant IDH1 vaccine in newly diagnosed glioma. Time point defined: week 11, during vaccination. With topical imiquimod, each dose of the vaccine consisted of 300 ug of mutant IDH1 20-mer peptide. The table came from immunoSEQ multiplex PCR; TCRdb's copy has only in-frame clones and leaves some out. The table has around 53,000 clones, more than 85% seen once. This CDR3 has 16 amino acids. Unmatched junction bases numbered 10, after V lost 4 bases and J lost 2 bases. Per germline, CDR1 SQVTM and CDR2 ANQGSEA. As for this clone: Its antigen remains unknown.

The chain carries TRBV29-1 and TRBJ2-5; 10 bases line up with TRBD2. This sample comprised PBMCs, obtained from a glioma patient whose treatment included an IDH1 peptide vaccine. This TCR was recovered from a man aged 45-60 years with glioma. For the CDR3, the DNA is TGCAGCGTTGCACAACTAGCGGGAAGGGGGCAAGAGACCCAGTACTTC. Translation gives CSVAQLAGRGQETQYF.